One and the same sample provided the 31 T cell receptor beta chains below, sequenced in a study of identifying expanded T cells in peripheral blood. TCRdb keeps only in-frame clones here, not all; method: immunoSEQ multiplex PCR. The data hold more than 80,000 clones, with about 87% observed a single time. Input material: blood. All receptors derive from a person aged 18 to 75 in good health.

The chain recombines TRBV29-1 with TRBJ2-2; TRBD2 matches 13 bases. Germline trimming cut 4 bases from V and 6 bases from J; bases unmatched to any gene: 5. The CDR3 length is 15 residues. CDR1 and CDR2 from the germline V gene are SQVTM and ANQGSEA. CDR3 nucleotide sequence: TGCAGCGTTGGGACTAGCGGGAGTGTAGCCGGGGAGCTGTTTTTT. This gives the protein CSVGTSGSVAGELFF.

The V and J genes are TRBV5-1 and TRBJ2-5; 11 nucleotides line up with TRBD1. The J call is in doubt because the DNA end fits TRBJ2-7 better. CDR1 is SGHRS, CDR2 YFSETQ, per germline. CDR3 length equals 15 residues. The CDR3 sequence: CASSEDRGPNYEQYF. CDR3 in DNA: TGCGCCAGCAGCGAGGACAGGGGGCCCAACTACGAGCAGTACTTC.

The chain couples TRBV29-1 to TRBJ2-2; 8 bases match TRBD1. Germline loops: CDR1 SQVTM, CDR2 ANQGSEA. With V trimmed by 1 base and J by 4 bases, 2 bases remained unmatched. This CDR3 contains 14 residues. DNA for the CDR3: TGCAGCGTTGAAGGGACAGGGTTCACCGGGGAGCTGTTTTTT. Translated, it gives CSVEGTGFTGELFF.

This clone was seen more than once but under ten times. The chain carries TRBV21-1 and TRBJ2-7; TRBD1, the table's D call, lacks a check against the DNA. TRBV21-1 is designated a pseudogene. This CDR3 is 14 amino acids long. The CDR3 DNA reads TGTGCCAGGGTCCTGGCAGGGGGACGCTACGAGCAGTACTTC. This translates into CARVLAGGRYEQYF.

The V gene is TRBV6-5, the J gene TRBJ2-5; D gene unclear. V gave up 6 bases and J gave up 5 bases, with 13 bases separating them. CDR1 is MNHEY, CDR2 SVGAGI, per germline. The CDR3 totals 13 residues. The DNA of the CDR3 is TGTGCCAGCAGGCGCGGCCCCGGGGAGACCCAGTACTTC. It translates to CASRRGPGETQYF.

V gene TRBV7-2 combines with J gene TRBJ1-3, with TRBD1 matching over 8 bases. CDR3 length: 15 residues. J lost 4 bases, V lost 2 bases, and 4 bases had no gene match. Germline V gene data show CDR1 as SGHTA and CDR2 as FQGNSA. CDR3 sequence: CASSLNRGAGNTIYF. CDR3 coding DNA: TGTGCCAGCAGCTTAAACAGGGGGGCCGGAAACACCATATATTTT. Full variable domain (missing parts from reference TRBV7-2 and TRBJ1-3): GAGVSQSPSNKVTEKGKDVELRCDPISGHTALYWYRQSLGQGLEFLIYFQGNSAPDKSGLPSDRFSAERTGGSVSTLTIQRTQQEDSAVYLCASSLNRGAGNTIYFGEGSWLTVV.

The chain recombines TRBV2 with TRBJ2-7; TRBD2 might be the D (6 bases). V gave up 5 bases and J gave up 5 bases, with 16 bases separating them. The CDR3 totals 14 residues. The germline V gene has CDR1 SNHLY and CDR2 FYNNEI. The CDR3 loop reads CASSQNREQDEQYF. CDR3 nucleotide sequence: TGTGCCAGCAGTCAAAACCGGGAGCAAGACGAGCAGTACTTC.

V usage is TRBV2 and J usage is TRBJ2-1; the match to TRBD1 covers 8 bases. The germline V gene encodes CDR1 SNHLY and CDR2 FYNNEI. The J segment lost 3 bases and the V segment lost 10 bases, leaving 5 bases of the junction unmatched. The CDR3 sequence is 13 residues long. The CDR3 region has the DNA TGTGCCAACCCGGGACAGGACTACAATGAGCAGTTCTTC. It translates to CANPGQDYNEQFF.

The V and J genes are TRBV4-2 and TRBJ1-4; no firm D call. Trimming left V 3 bases short and J 8 bases short, with 13 bases between. Germline-derived CDR1 and CDR2 are LGHNA and YNFKEQ. This CDR3 has 14 residues. This chain's CDR3 is CASSQAGTREKLFF. The CDR3 nucleotides read TGTGCCAGCAGCCAGGCAGGAACCAGGGAAAAACTGTTTTTT.

This chain connects TRBV5-6 to TRBJ1-1; 7 bases match TRBD1. The trim removed 4 bases at V and 10 bases at J, leaving 7 bases unmatched. The length of the CDR3 is 12 residues. Germline V gives CDR1 SGHDT, CDR2 YYEEEE. The CDR3 loop is CASSITGVGAFF. CDR3 DNA: TGTGCCAGCAGCATTACAGGGGTCGGAGCTTTCTTT.

This chain joins TRBV6-1 and TRBJ2-7; D gene unclear. Trimming pared 4 bases from V and 0 bases from J, leaving 10 bases between. CDR3 length: 14 amino acids. The germline CDR1 and CDR2 sequences are MNHNS and SASEGT. CDR3 loop: CASSVRRVSYEQYF. The CDR3 DNA follows: TGTGCCAGCAGTGTCCGACGTGTCTCCTACGAGCAGTACTTC.

The chain is built from TRBV30 and TRBJ2-7; TRBD1 might be the D (5 bases). The CDR3 loop spans 13 amino acids. CDR1 is GTSNPN and CDR2 is SVGIG in the germline V gene (reference sequence). Trimming removed 3 bases from V and 1 base from J, with 10 bases in between. CDR3 DNA: TGTGCCTGGAGGACAACAGGTTCCTACGAGCAGTACTTC. It encodes CAWRTTGSYEQYF.

The chain carries TRBV7-2 and TRBJ1-6; weak D call: TRBD1 (6 bases). Between the trimmed V and J ends, which lost 5 bases and 15 bases, there was a span of 20 bases. Looked up from germline, CDR1 is SGHTA and CDR2 is FQGNSA. The CDR3 totals 14 residues. CDR3 loop: CASSPGLGGSNLHF. The CDR3 nucleotides read TGTGCCAGCAGCCCCGGGCTGGGGGGCTCCAACCTCCACTTT.

V usage is TRBV7-2 and J usage is TRBJ1-3; D not resolved. The V end lost 0 bases, the J end lost 16 bases, and 22 bases lay between the germline ends. The V gene's germline CDR1 is SGHTA and CDR2 FQGNSA. This CDR3 has 15 residues. The CDR3 loop is CASSLALGQPFLFYF. The CDR3 region has the DNA TGTGCCAGCAGCTTAGCGCTCGGGCAGCCGTTCCTGTTTTATTTT.

V is TRBV2 and J is TRBJ2-7; 14 bases line up with TRBD2. V dropped 8 bases and J dropped 2; count of bases not matched to a gene: 14. This CDR3 region has 18 residues. The V gene's germline CDR1 is SNHLY and CDR2 FYNNEI. Here the CDR3 reads CASRVPGLAGVPAYEQYF. In DNA form, the CDR3 reads TGTGCCAGCCGAGTCCCGGGACTAGCGGGAGTTCCGGCCTACGAGCAGTACTTC.

This clone was seen once. This rearrangement joins TRBV19 to TRBJ2-4; the match to TRBD1 covers 9 bases. The CDR3 has 18 amino acids. Trimming took 6 bases from V and 2 from J; bases not matched to a gene: 14. The germline V gene has CDR1 LNHDA and CDR2 SQIVND (reference sequence). The CDR3 coding sequence is TGTGCCAGTAGGGTTCCCCGGGACAGGGATCTCCCCAAAAACATTCAGTACTTC. It translates to CASRVPRDRDLPKNIQYF.

This rearrangement joins TRBV7-3 to TRBJ2-1; 8 bases map to TRBD2. V was pared by 4 bases and J by 9 bases, with 8 bases of the junction left unmatched. Per germline, CDR1 SGHTA and CDR2 FQGTGA. The CDR3 sequence is 14 residues long. The chain's CDR3 is CASSSLTSVSEQFF. DNA for the CDR3: TGTGCCAGCAGCTCCCTGACTAGCGTAAGTGAGCAGTTCTTC.

The V call is TRBV6-4, the J call TRBJ2-1, with TRBD2 identical over 9 bases. The germline CDR1 and CDR2 sequences are MRHNA and SNTAGT. The CDR3 contains 15 residues. V was clipped by 3 bases and J by 3 bases; unmatched bases: 3. DNA for the CDR3: TGTGCCAGCAGTGAGGCTAGCGGGAACTACAATGAGCAGTTCTTC. The encoded protein is CASSEASGNYNEQFF.

The rearrangement links TRBV5-6 to TRBJ1-1; no clear D gene. V dropped 0 bases and J dropped 0 bases, with 12 bases sitting between them. The CDR3 is 16 residues long. The V gene's germline CDR1 is SGHDT and CDR2 YYEEEE. The CDR3 nucleotides are TGTGCCAGCAGCTTGGGTTTGTCTGTGGTGAACACTGAAGCTTTCTTT. It translates to CASSLGLSVVNTEAFF.

The chain links TRBV10-1 to TRBJ2-1, with D uncertain. V lost 2 bases, J lost 8 bases, and 4 bases lay in between. The germline V gene has CDR1 WNHNN and CDR2 SYGVQD (reference sequence). The CDR3 consists of 11 residues. Here the CDR3 reads CASSEKYEQFF. In nucleotides, the CDR3 is TGCGCCAGCAGTGAGAAATATGAGCAGTTCTTC.

The V call is TRBV9, the J call TRBJ2-7; tentative D call: TRBD1 (5 bases). The CDR3 is 15 amino acids. Trimming took 0 bases from V and 2 from J, leaving 12 bases between them. Germline CDR1 reads SGDLS; CDR2 reads YYNGEE. The CDR3: CASSVGAGNPYEQYF. The CDR3 nucleotides are TGTGCCAGCAGCGTAGGGGCAGGGAATCCCTACGAGCAGTACTTC.

V is TRBV27 and J is TRBJ2-4; 7 bases agree with TRBD1. The CDR3 has 14 amino acids. The trim removed 4 bases at V and 9 bases at J, leaving 9 bases unmatched. Germline loops: CDR1 MNHEY, CDR2 SMNVEV (reference sequence). CDR3 nucleotides: TGTGCCAGCAGTTACGACAGGGTGAAGGGCATTCAGTACTTC. Translated: CASSYDRVKGIQYF.

The genes are TRBV18 and TRBJ1-1; TRBD1 might be the D (5 bases). The CDR3 loop spans 13 amino acids. Germline CDR1 reads KGHSH; CDR2 reads LQKENI. V lost 5 bases and J lost 3, with 10 bases in between. This CDR3 reads CASSSMGDTEAFF. CDR3 bases: TGTGCCAGCTCATCTATGGGGGACACTGAAGCTTTCTTT.

The V and J genes are TRBV28 and TRBJ2-7; 10 bases match TRBD1. Germline CDR1 and CDR2: MDHEN and SYDVKM. CDR3 size: 15 residues. V lost 4 bases, J lost 1 base, and 4 bases stayed unmatched. CDR3 sequence (DNA): TGTGCCAGCAGTTCCGGGACAGGGGAGTCCTACGAGCAGTACTTC. Translated, it gives CASSSGTGESYEQYF.

This clone turned up a few times. The chain couples TRBV25-1 to TRBJ2-7, with D uncertain. The V gene lost 2 bases and the J gene lost 6 bases, with 5 bases spanning the gap. The CDR3 consists of 11 residues. From germline, CDR1 is MGHDK and CDR2 SYGVNS. The DNA for the CDR3 is TGTGCCAGCAGTGAAGGGCCCGAGCAGTACTTC. This codes for CASSEGPEQYF.

The chain carries TRBV2 and TRBJ2-5; D uncertain. The germline V and J ends were trimmed by 6 bases and 3 bases, with 14 bases remaining between them. Germline loops: CDR1 SNHLY, CDR2 FYNNEI. The length of the CDR3 is 14 residues. CDR3 amino acids: CASREMEGKETQYF. The DNA for the CDR3 is TGTGCCAGCAGAGAAATGGAAGGGAAAGAGACCCAGTACTTC.

V is TRBV28 and J is TRBJ2-1; possibly TRBD1 or TRBD2 for D (5 bases each). This CDR3 contains 16 residues. Trimming cost V 6 bases and J 8 bases, with 23 bases left between them. CDR1 and CDR2 from the germline V gene are MDHEN and SYDVKM. CDR3 loop: CASSFLGPTGTHEQFF. In DNA, the CDR3 is TGTGCCAGCAGCTTCTTGGGGCCAACGGGAACGCATGAGCAGTTCTTC. The complete variable domain, with remaining parts taken from reference TRBV28 and TRBJ2-1, reads DVKVTQSSRYLVKRTGEKVFLECVQDMDHENMFWYRQDPGLGLRLIYFSYDVKMKEKGDIPEGYSVSREKKERFSLILESASTNQTSMYLCASSFLGPTGTHEQFFGPGTRLTVL.

This clone occurred once. The J gene is TRBJ2-7, the V gene TRBV11-2; 13 bases map to TRBD2. CDR1 SGHAT and CDR2 FQNNGV come from the germline V gene. The V gene end was trimmed by 5 bases and the J gene end by 4 bases; junction bases not matched to a gene: 5. The CDR3 runs to 15 residues. DNA of the CDR3: TGTGCCAGCAGCCGACTAGCGGGAGGTGGGTACGAGCAGTACTTC. Translated: CASSRLAGGGYEQYF. The full variable domain, with the rest looked up from reference TRBV11-2 and TRBJ2-7, is EAGVAQSPRYKIIEKRQSVAFWCNPISGHATLYWYQQILGQGPKLLIQFQNNGVVDDSQLPKDRFSAERLKGVDSTLKIQPAKLEDSAVYLCASSRLAGGGYEQYFGPGTRLTVT.

V gene TRBV5-5 combines with J gene TRBJ2-1; D is uncertain. V was clipped by 1 base and J by 8 bases, with 7 bases between them. This CDR3 region has 12 residues. Germline CDR1 is SGHKS and CDR2 is YYEKEE (reference sequence). The CDR3 is CASSLKGDEQFF. DNA of the CDR3: TGTGCCAGCAGCTTGAAAGGCGATGAGCAGTTCTTC. Combining the CDR3 with reference TRBV5-5 and TRBJ2-1 gives the whole variable domain DAGVTQSPTHLIKTRGQQVTLRCSPISGHKSVSWYQQVLGQGPQFIFQYYEKEERGRGNFPDRFSARQFPNYSSELNVNALLLGDSALYLCASSLKGDEQFFGPGTRLTVL.

The V call is TRBV10-2, the J call TRBJ1-1, with a possible D match to TRBD1 (6 bases). Germline values: CDR1 WSHSY, CDR2 SAAADI. The CDR3 extends over 13 amino acids. With 0 bases removed from V and 4 bases from J, the gap between germline ends came to 6 bases. CDR3 nucleotide sequence: TGCGCCAGCAGTGAGTCAGGGGGCACTGAAGCTTTCTTT. Translating gives CASSESGGTEAFF.

The chain joins TRBV28 to TRBJ2-5; TRBD2 matches at 7 bases. CDR1 MDHEN and CDR2 SYDVKM come from the germline V gene. CDR3 size: 19 residues. Losses at the gene ends were 2 bases for V and 3 bases for J; bases not matched to a gene: 18. Written as DNA, the CDR3 is TGTGCCAGCAGTTTAAAGTGGATCGGACGGGAGGACTTTAAAGAGACCCAGTACTTC. It encodes CASSLKWIGREDFKETQYF.